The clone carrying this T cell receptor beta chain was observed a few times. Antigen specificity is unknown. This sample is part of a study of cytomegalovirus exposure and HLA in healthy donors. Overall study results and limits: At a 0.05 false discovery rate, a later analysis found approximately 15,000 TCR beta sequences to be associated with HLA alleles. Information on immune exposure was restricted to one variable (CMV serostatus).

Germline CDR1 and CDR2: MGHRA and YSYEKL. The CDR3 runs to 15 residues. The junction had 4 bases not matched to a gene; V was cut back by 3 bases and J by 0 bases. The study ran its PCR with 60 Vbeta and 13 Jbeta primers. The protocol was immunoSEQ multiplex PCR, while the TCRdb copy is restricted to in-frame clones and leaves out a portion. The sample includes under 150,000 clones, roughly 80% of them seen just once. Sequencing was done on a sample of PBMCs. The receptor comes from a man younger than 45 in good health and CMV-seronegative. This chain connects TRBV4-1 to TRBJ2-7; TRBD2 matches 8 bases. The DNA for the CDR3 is TGCGCCAGCAGCCAGGCTACTAGCGGCTCCTACGAGCAGTACTTC. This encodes CASSQATSGSYEQYF.